Listed below are T cell receptor beta chains from one sample, sequenced in a study of CD8 T cells in Susac syndrome. TCRdb re-analysed the immunoSEQ multiplex PCR reads in MiXCR, keeping a single row per CDR3 protein. The repertoire holds about 200,000 distinct CDR3 sequences, with about 95% as singletons. Sequenced sample: CD4+ T cells from PBMCs. These receptors all come from a human donor with multiple sclerosis. The CDR3 runs from the conserved cysteine through the conserved F or W. D genes are given only for firm matches. Not all rows give a size; the values are once, few, many and, for expanded clones, a class.

d_gene | j_gene | abundance | v_gene | CDR3nt | CDR3aa
TRBD2 | TRBJ2-3 | - | TRBV4-2 | TGTGCCAGCAGCCAAGAAGGGACTAGCGGGAGGGTGAACACAGATACGCAGTATTTT | CASSQEGTSGRVNTDTQYF
- | TRBJ2-1 | - | TRBV30 | TGTGCCTGCCACCTCTGGGGGGAATCCTACAATGAGCAGTTCTTC | CACHLWGESYNEQFF
TRBD2 | TRBJ2-7 | - | TRBV3-1 | TGTGCCTCGGGAGGACTAGCTACCTACGAGCAGTACTTC | CASGGLATYEQYF
- | TRBJ1-2 | - | TRBV15 | TGTGCCACCAGCAGATTTACAGGGAGCTATGGCTACACCTTC | CATSRFTGSYGYTF
- | TRBJ2-7 | - | TRBV20-1 | TGCAGTGCTAAGACTCAGAGCTACGAGCAGTACTTC | CSAKTQSYEQYF
TRBD1 | TRBJ2-7 | - | TRBV20-1 | TGCAGTCTAAGGGGGCTAGCCGTCAAGCCCGACGAGCAGTACTTC | CSLRGLAVKPDEQYF
- | TRBJ2-3 | - | TRBV5-1 | TGCGCCAGCACTCAAGGGGACCCCCGCACAGATACGCAGTATTTT | CASTQGDPRTDTQYF
- | TRBJ1-5 | - | TRBV24-1 | TGTGAAACCTTGGACGGAAATCAGCCCCAGCATTTT | CETLDGNQPQHF
- | TRBJ2-3 | - | TRBV6-5 | TGTGCCAGCAGATCAGGGACGGGCACTCGGAATACGCAGTATTTT | CASRSGTGTRNTQYF
- | TRBJ2-7 | - | TRBV9 | TGTGCCAGCAGCGTAGCTCTAGAGAACGAGCAGTACTTC | CASSVALENEQYF
- | TRBJ2-1 | - | TRBV18 | TGTGCCAGCTACGATGGGGTATCCGGCCACAATGAGCAGTTCTTC | CASYDGVSGHNEQFF
- | TRBJ2-5 | - | TRBV20-1 | TGCAGTGCCATCGACAGGCCACGGACCCAGTACTTC | CSAIDRPRTQYF
- | TRBJ2-7 | - | TRBV3-1 | TGTGCCAGCAGCCAAGACAGGGCTGGTTCCTACGAGCAGTACTTC | CASSQDRAGSYEQYF
- | TRBJ1-1 | few | TRBV7-2 | TGTGCCAGCAGCCCCCGGGACGGAGGACCTGAAGCTTTCTTT | CASSPRDGGPEAFF
TRBD2 | TRBJ2-2 | once | TRBV14 | TGTGCCAGCAGCCCCCGACTAGCGGACACCGGGGAGCTGTTTTTT | CASSPRLADTGELFF
TRBD2 | TRBJ2-1 | - | TRBV12-3/TRBV12-4 | TGTGCCAGCAGCCCCGGGCGGGGGGAGGCCTACAATGAGCAGTTCTTC | CASSPGRGEAYNEQFF
- | TRBJ2-3 | - | TRBV29-1 | TGCAGCGTTCCCCCGGCGAGGGAGGCAGATACGCAGTATTTT | CSVPPAREADTQYF
TRBD1 | TRBJ1-5 | - | TRBV30 | TGTGCCTCCCGGGACAGTCTCAATCAGCCCCAGCATTTT | CASRDSLNQPQHF
- | TRBJ1-1 | - | TRBV30 | TGTGCCTGGAGTGGCGCAGGGACAAACACTGAAGCTTTCTTT | CAWSGAGTNTEAFF
- | TRBJ1-6 | - | TRBV29-1 | TGCAGCGTTTCCCAGGGGCTGGGGTCACCCCTCCACTTT | CSVSQGLGSPLHF
- | TRBJ1-4 | - | TRBV7-9 | TGTGCCAGCAGCTTCGTCGGGACACTTGCAGAAAAACTGTTTTTT | CASSFVGTLAEKLFF
- | TRBJ2-4 | - | TRBV5-1 | TGCGCCAGCAGCTTGGACCCCCGTGGCAAAAACATTCAGTACTTC | CASSLDPRGKNIQYF
- | TRBJ2-3 | - | TRBV12-3/TRBV12-4 | TGTGCCAGCAGACTGGTATTTACGGATACGCAGTATTTT | CASRLVFTDTQYF
- | TRBJ2-1 | - | TRBV24-1 | TGTGCCACCAGTGACCGGAAATTGGGCTTTTCCTACAATGAGCAGTTCTTC | CATSDRKLGFSYNEQFF
TRBD1 | TRBJ1-2 | - | TRBV11-3 | TGTGCCAGCGGGATGGACAGGGGGATTGGCTACACCTTC | CASGMDRGIGYTF
- | TRBJ2-7 | once | TRBV4-1 | TGCGCCAGCAGCCAAGATTTCTGGACGCGGGAGCAGTACTTC | CASSQDFWTREQYF
- | TRBJ2-6 | - | TRBV5-1 | TGCGCCAGCAGCAAATTCACCGGGACCGACAGCTCTGGGGCCAACGTCCTGACTTTC | CASSKFTGTDSSGANVLTF
- | TRBJ2-6 | - | TRBV6-1 | TGTGCCAGCAGACACCGGGCCTCTGGGGCCAACGTCCTGACTTTC | CASRHRASGANVLTF
- | TRBJ1-1 | - | TRBV6-5 | TGTGCCAGCATGGCAAGGAACACTGAAGCTTTCTTT | CASMARNTEAFF
- | TRBJ2-1 | - | TRBV3-1 | TGTGCCAGCAGCCAAGACGGTCGGTGGACCAATGAGCAGTTCTTC | CASSQDGRWTNEQFF
- | TRBJ2-1 | few | TRBV3-1 | TGTGCCAGCAGCCAGGGGGGTGAGCAGTTCTTC | CASSQGGEQFF
- | TRBJ2-1 | - | TRBV2 | TGTGCCAGCAGTCCTATCGGATACAATGAGCAGTTCTTC | CASSPIGYNEQFF
- | TRBJ2-5 | - | TRBV5-1 | TGCGCCAGCAGCGCTTTAACAAGCCAGACCCAGACCCAGTACTTC | CASSALTSQTQTQYF